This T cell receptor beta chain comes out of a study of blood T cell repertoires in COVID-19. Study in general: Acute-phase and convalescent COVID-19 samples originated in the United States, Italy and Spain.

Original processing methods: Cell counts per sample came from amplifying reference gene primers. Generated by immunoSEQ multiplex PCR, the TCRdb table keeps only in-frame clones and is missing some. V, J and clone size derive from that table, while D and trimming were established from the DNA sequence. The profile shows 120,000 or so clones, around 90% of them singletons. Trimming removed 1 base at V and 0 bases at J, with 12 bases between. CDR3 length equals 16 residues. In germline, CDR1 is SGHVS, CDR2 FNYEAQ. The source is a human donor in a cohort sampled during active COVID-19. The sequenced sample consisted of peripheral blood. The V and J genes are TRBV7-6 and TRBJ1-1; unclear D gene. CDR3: CASSLEGGRLNTEAFF. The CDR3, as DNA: TGTGCCAGCAGCTTAGAAGGCGGCAGATTGAACACTGAAGCTTTCTTT.